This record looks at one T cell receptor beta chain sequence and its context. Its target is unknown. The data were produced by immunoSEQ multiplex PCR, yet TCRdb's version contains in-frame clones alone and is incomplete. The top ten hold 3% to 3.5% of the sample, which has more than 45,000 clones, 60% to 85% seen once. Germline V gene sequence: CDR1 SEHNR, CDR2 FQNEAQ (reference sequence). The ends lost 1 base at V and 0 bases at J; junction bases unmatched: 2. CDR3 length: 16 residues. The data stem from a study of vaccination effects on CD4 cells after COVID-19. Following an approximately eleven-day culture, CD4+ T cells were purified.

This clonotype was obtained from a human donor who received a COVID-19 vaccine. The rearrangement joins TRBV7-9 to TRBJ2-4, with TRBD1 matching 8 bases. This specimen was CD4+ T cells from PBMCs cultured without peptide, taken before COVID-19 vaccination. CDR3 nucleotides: TGTGCCAGCAGCTTAGGGACAGGGCCAGCCAAAAACATTCAGTACTTC. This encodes CASSLGTGPAKNIQYF.